The 29 T cell receptor beta chains given below trace back to one sample, sequenced in a study of blood T cell repertoires in COVID-19. Data came from immunoSEQ multiplex PCR; TCRdb stores just in-frame clones and leaves some out. Of a few hundred thousand clones in the sample, 88% were seen once. Sequenced material: PBMCs or T cells enriched from blood (not recorded which). These receptors came from a woman aged 18-29 years who had recovered from COVID-19.

V gene TRBV6-5 combines with J gene TRBJ1-1; D gene uncertain. Germline V gene lookup returns CDR1 MNHEY and CDR2 SVGAGI. Between the trimmed V and J ends, which lost 6 bases and 8 bases, there was a span of 13 bases. This CDR3 is 12 amino acids long. The CDR3 region is CASSIRHGEAFF. CDR3 coding DNA: TGTGCCAGCAGCATACGACACGGAGAAGCTTTCTTT.

The gene calls are TRBV30 and TRBJ1-5; 8 bases map to TRBD1. There are 14 residues in the CDR3. Germline V lookup: CDR1 GTSNPN, CDR2 SVGIG (reference sequence). After removal of 5 bases from V and 0 bases from J, the junction contained 3 bases not matched to a gene. CDR3 nucleotide sequence: TGTGCCTGGCGGACAGGGAGTAGCAATCAGCCCCAGCATTTT. It encodes CAWRTGSSNQPQHF.

The V and J genes are TRBV7-9 and TRBJ2-2, with 10 positions matching TRBD2. Germline trimming cut 5 bases from V and 1 base from J; bases unmatched to any gene: 4. The CDR3 is made up of 16 amino acids. Germline CDR1 and CDR2: SEHNR and FQNEAQ (reference sequence). The CDR3 spells CASSSSGGRNTGELFF. The CDR3 bases are TGTGCCAGCAGCAGTAGCGGGGGGCGGAACACCGGGGAGCTGTTTTTT.

This rearrangement joins TRBV11-2 to TRBJ1-1, with D perhaps TRBD1 (6 bases). V was cut by 3 bases and J by 1 base, with 15 bases left in between. Per germline, CDR1 SGHAT and CDR2 FQNNGV. This CDR3 region has 16 residues. The CDR3 protein is CASSFYQGLGNTEAFF. CDR3 sequence (DNA): TGTGCCAGCAGCTTCTACCAGGGGCTGGGGAACACTGAAGCTTTCTTT.

The table lists this clone with a count of one. The chain uses TRBV6-5 and TRBJ2-7; TRBD1 might be the D (6 bases). This CDR3 spans 11 amino acids. V dropped 8 bases and J dropped 3 bases, with 8 bases sitting between them. Germline CDR1 MNHEY, CDR2 SVGAGI. The CDR3 spells CASGGHYEQYF. CDR3 in DNA: TGTGCCAGCGGGGGCCACTACGAGCAGTACTTC.

This rearrangement joins TRBV5-1 to TRBJ1-1; D not resolved. The CDR3 runs 14 residues. Germline CDR1 SGHRS, CDR2 YFSETQ. V lost 4 bases and J lost 1, with 11 bases in between. CDR3 sequence reads: CASSRLQANTEAFF. CDR3 bases: TGCGCCAGCAGCCGTCTTCAGGCGAACACTGAAGCTTTCTTT.

This chain uses TRBV6-5 with TRBJ1-5; the D is unclear. The germline V and J ends were trimmed by 8 bases and 3 bases, with 11 bases remaining between them. Germline V CDR1 and CDR2: MNHEY, SVGAGI. CDR3 size: 13 residues. CDR3 residues: CASRKQNNQPQHF. Here the CDR3 DNA reads TGTGCCAGCCGGAAACAGAACAATCAGCCCCAGCATTTT.

The rearrangement joins TRBV27 to TRBJ1-2; 7 bases align to TRBD1. This CDR3 contains 15 residues. V shed 8 bases and J 4 bases; nucleotides not matched to a gene: 13. Germline CDR1 and CDR2: MNHEY and SMNVEV (reference sequence). CDR3 nucleotides: TGTGCCAGCGCGCCTGGGACAGATGGAGCCTATGGCTACACCTTC. Its protein product is CASAPGTDGAYGYTF.

CDR3 amino acids: CASTQDRDTEAFF. CDR3 DNA: TGTGCCAGCACCCAAGACAGGGACACTGAAGCTTTCTTT. The chain uses TRBV5-8 and TRBJ1-1; 7 nucleotides agree with TRBD1. Germline V gene lookup returns CDR1 SGHTS and CDR2 YDEGEE. The trim removed 6 bases at V and 3 bases at J, leaving 5 bases unmatched. CDR3 length: 13 amino acids.

The chain recombines TRBV10-2 with TRBJ1-4; weak D call: TRBD1 (6 bases). The CDR3 covers 16 residues. Per the germline V gene, CDR1 is WSHSY and CDR2 is SAAADI. Between the trimmed V and J ends, which lost 3 bases and 0 bases, there was a span of 11 bases. The CDR3 DNA reads as TGCGCCAGCAGTGAAGACAGGCTTGCAACTAATGAAAAACTGTTTTTT. It yields the protein CASSEDRLATNEKLFF.

Worth noting for this clone: Other DNA sequences from this sample encode an identical CDR3 as well. The V and J genes are TRBV5-1 and TRBJ1-4; 10 bases are shared with TRBD1. The CDR3 is 14 amino acids. Germline V gene sequence: CDR1 SGHRS, CDR2 YFSETQ. J lost 5 bases, V lost 3 bases, and 1 base had no gene match. The CDR3 spells CASSSDRGNEKLFF. The CDR3 region has the DNA TGCGCCAGCAGCTCGGACAGGGGGAATGAAAAACTGTTTTTT.

This chain links TRBV4-1 with TRBJ1-6; possible D gene TRBD1, 6 bases. V lost 5 bases and J lost 9, with 17 bases in between. CDR1 is MGHRA, CDR2 YSYEKL, per germline. The CDR3 length is 15 residues. CDR3 in DNA: TGCGCCAGCAGCAAAGGCAGGGACATAGGTTCACCCCTCCACTTT. Amino acid sequence: CASSKGRDIGSPLHF.

The chain combines TRBV6-5 with TRBJ1-4; 7 bases match TRBD1. Trimming removed 5 bases from V and 8 bases from J; junction bases left unmatched: 8. The germline CDR1 and CDR2 sequences are MNHEY and SVGAGI. CDR3 length equals 14 residues. CDR3 residues: CASSLQGGREKLFF. The CDR3 nucleotides read TGTGCCAGCAGTCTTCAGGGGGGACGGGAAAAACTGTTTTTT.

The chain is built from TRBV10-3 and TRBJ1-6; D perhaps matches TRBD1 (5 bases). The ends were cut back, 2 bases at V and 7 bases at J, with 12 bases in the middle. The V gene's germline CDR1 is ENHRY and CDR2 SYGVKD. CDR3 length: 15 amino acids. The CDR3 region is CAISEGPEGNSPLHF. CDR3 nucleotides: TGTGCCATCAGTGAGGGGCCGGAGGGGAATTCACCCCTCCACTTT.

This clone is a singleton in its sample. The chain uses TRBV16 and TRBJ1-2, with TRBD1 matching over 7 bases. CDR3 length: 14 residues. Trimming removed 4 bases from V and 5 bases from J; junction bases left unmatched: 7. Germline V gene sequence: CDR1 KGHSY, CDR2 FQNENV. CDR3 coding DNA: TGTGCCAGCAGCCCGCAGACAGGGAAATATGGCTACACCTTC. It translates to CASSPQTGKYGYTF.

This clone was seen once. The rearrangement joins TRBV21-1 to TRBJ2-7; the table gives TRBD1 as D, unverified against the DNA. TRBV21-1 is assigned pseudogene status. The CDR3 loop spans 19 amino acids. The CDR3 DNA sequence: TGTGCCAGCAGCAAGTACCCCAGAGGTGAGGGACAGAGCTCCTACGAGCAGTACTTC. Amino acids: CASSKYPRGEGQSSYEQYF.

The gene calls are TRBV19 and TRBJ1-5; 8 bases are shared with TRBD1. This CDR3 is 18 amino acids long. Germline trimming cut 2 bases from V and 1 base from J; bases unmatched to any gene: 10. The germline V gene has CDR1 LNHDA and CDR2 SQIVND (reference sequence). The CDR3 DNA reads TGTGCCAGTAGTATATTTCCCGGACAGGGCAAGAGCAATCAGCCCCAGCATTTT. Protein product: CASSIFPGQGKSNQPQHF. The full variable domain, completed using reference TRBV19 and TRBJ1-5, is DGGITQSPKYLFRKEGQNVTLSCEQNLNHDAMYWYRQDPGQGLRLIYYSQIVNDFQKGDIAEGYSVSREKKESFPLTVTSAQKNPTAFYLCASSIFPGQGKSNQPQHFGDGTRLSIL.

The V call is TRBV21-1, the J call TRBJ2-5; the table's D call, TRBD2, was not checked against the DNA. TRBV21-1 is given as a pseudogene. The CDR3 loop spans 15 amino acids. The CDR3 coding sequence is TGTGCCAGCAGCAAAGTTCTCCTAAAACAAGAGACCCAGTACTTC. Protein: CASSKVLLKQETQYF.

The table lists this clone with a few counts. This chain connects TRBV27 to TRBJ1-1, with 7 bases lining up with TRBD1. This CDR3 spans 16 amino acids. The germline V gene has CDR1 MNHEY and CDR2 SMNVEV (reference sequence). V shed 2 bases, J shed 5 bases, and the junction held 11 bases outside the gene matches. The CDR3 DNA is TGTGCCAGCAGTTTACTCCCGGTAGGGGGCGCGACTGAAGCTTTCTTT. Translation gives CASSLLPVGGATEAFF.

The CDR3 region is CASSQAQSGANVLTF. Written as DNA, the CDR3 is TGCGCCAGCAGCCAAGCACAGTCTGGGGCCAACGTCCTGACTTTC. V usage is TRBV4-1 and J usage is TRBJ2-6, with no clear D. Trimming took 1 base from V and 1 from J, leaving 5 bases between them. The germline V gene encodes CDR1 MGHRA and CDR2 YSYEKL. The CDR3 extends over 15 amino acids.

CDR3 bases: TGTGCCAGCAGCTTTGGTAGCGGGGGTCCCGGGGAGCTGTTTTTT. Translating gives CASSFGSGGPGELFF. The rearrangement uses TRBV5-4 and TRBJ2-2; TRBD2 agrees at 9 bases. Germline V CDR1 and CDR2: SGHNT, YYREEE (reference sequence). The V gene end was trimmed by 2 bases and the J gene end by 6 bases; junction bases not matched to a gene: 5. The CDR3 consists of 15 residues.

The rearrangement joins TRBV4-2 to TRBJ2-7; D possibly corresponds to TRBD2 (5 bases). CDR3 length equals 13 residues. Per germline, CDR1 LGHNA and CDR2 YNFKEQ. V shed 5 bases and J shed 4 bases, with 12 bases lying between them. CDR3 amino acids: CASSNRGPYEQYF. The CDR3 region has the DNA TGTGCCAGCAGCAACCGGGGTCCTTACGAGCAGTACTTC.

The chain carries TRBV30 and TRBJ2-7, with 8 bases fitting TRBD1. This CDR3 is 14 amino acids long. V gave up 7 bases and J gave up 11 bases; unmatched junction bases: 19. Germline values: CDR1 GTSNPN, CDR2 SVGIG (reference sequence). CDR3 amino acids: CASRKDRGPHGEYF. The CDR3 bases are TGTGCCTCAAGAAAAGACAGGGGCCCCCACGGAGAGTACTTC. Filled out from reference TRBV30 and TRBJ2-7, the complete variable domain reads SQTIHQWPATLVQPVGSPLSLECTVEGTSNPNLYWYRQAAGRGLQLLFYSVGIGQISSEVPQNLSASRPQDRQFILSSKKLLLSDSGFYLCASRKDRGPHGEYFGPGTRLTVT.

The chain uses TRBV15 and TRBJ1-5; tentatively, D is TRBD1 (5 bases). Trimming cost V 0 bases and J 3 bases, with 9 bases left between them. Looked up from germline, CDR1 is LNHNV and CDR2 is YYDKDF (reference sequence). The CDR3 spans 15 residues. The CDR3 here is CATSRDRQINQPQHF. The DNA for the CDR3 is TGTGCCACCAGCAGAGATAGACAGATCAATCAGCCCCAGCATTTT.

This chain links TRBV7-9 with TRBJ2-3; 9 nucleotides align to TRBD2. J lost 2 bases, V lost 5 bases, and 5 bases had no gene match. Germline CDR1 reads SEHNR; CDR2 reads FQNEAQ (reference sequence). The CDR3 has 15 amino acids. The CDR3: CASSGREGVTDTQYF. Here the CDR3 DNA reads TGTGCCAGCAGCGGGCGGGAGGGGGTCACAGATACGCAGTATTTT.

The CDR3 here is CASSDGSTTDTQYF. CDR3 coding DNA: TGTGCCAGCAGCGACGGGTCTACAACAGATACGCAGTATTTT. The genes are TRBV9 and TRBJ2-3, with unresolved D. The germline V and J ends were trimmed by 3 bases and 3 bases, with 11 bases remaining between them. The V gene's germline CDR1 is SGDLS and CDR2 YYNGEE. The CDR3 spans 14 residues.

This clone was detected once. The CDR3 reads CASSLTHNLYNEQFF. Written as DNA, the CDR3 is TGTGCCAGCAGCTTAACGCACAATCTCTACAATGAGCAGTTCTTC. The chain combines TRBV7-3 with TRBJ2-1; D not resolved. There are 15 residues in the CDR3. V lost 0 bases and J lost 3, with 9 bases in between. Germline loops: CDR1 SGHTA, CDR2 FQGTGA.

This chain joins TRBV6-5 and TRBJ1-4, with D possibly TRBD1 on 6 matching bases. CDR1 and CDR2 (germline): MNHEY, SVGAGI. CDR3 length: 16 amino acids. The V end lost 2 bases, the J end lost 4 bases, and 14 bases lay between the germline ends. The CDR3 is CASSYGGPAHNEKLFF. CDR3 in DNA: TGTGCCAGCAGTTACGGGGGCCCAGCACATAATGAAAAACTGTTTTTT.

The chain combines TRBV12-3 or TRBV12-4 with TRBJ1-1, with D tentatively TRBD1 (5 bases). The CDR3 totals 12 residues. V lost 5 bases and J lost 8, with 12 bases in between. The CDR3, as DNA: TGTGCCAGCAGTAGGGGCACGCTGGAAGCTTTCTTT. Protein: CASSRGTLEAFF.